A selection of T cell receptor beta chains follows, all from one sample in a study of long-term antiretroviral therapy in people with HIV. Produced via immunoSEQ multiplex PCR; TCRdb's table is partial and in-frame only. The sample has tens of thousands of clones; around 80% are singletons. The material was unsorted PBMCs, obtained 2 years after starting antiretroviral therapy. The receptor set was obtained from a woman between 50 and 59 years old with HIV. Each CDR3 is given without its conserved first and last residue. Fields, in order: D gene, V gene, CDR3 protein. D genes are given only for firm matches.

>TRBD1|TRBV7-9
ASSLGQGFYNSPLH
>NA|TRBV18
ASSPLTGSNTGELF
>NA|TRBV4-1
ASSQGTQGSGEIGY
>NA|TRBV27
ASSFRGRLENSPLH
>TRBD1|TRBV18
ASSPRQGENQPQH
>NA|TRBV5-1
ASSSWLGGNQETQY
>TRBD1|TRBV19
ASRIYTGGKNSPLH
>NA|TRBV6-1
ASSEPWGTTYEQY
>NA|TRBV30
ACRGSLSSYNEQF
>NA|TRBV28
ASSLPRGEQY
>NA|TRBV18
ASSSGVGVYGYT
>TRBD1|TRBV27
ASSRRDRVHEQY
>NA|TRBV27
ASSLTGRGTQY
>NA|TRBV21-1
ASSLSLNTIY
>NA|TRBV5-6
ASSLAAGGPYNEQF
>NA|TRBV7-9
ASSRSGVGETQY
>TRBD2|TRBV4-1
ASRRTLAGPFLAKNIQY
>NA|TRBV7-6
ASSLVRGTGELF
>NA|TRBV27
ASNRDGGYEQY
>NA|TRBV6-5
ASSYWPPGRNQPQH
>NA|TRBV7-3
ARGNENQPQH
>TRBD1|TRBV6-1
ASRQGLGNQPQH
>NA|TRBV4-2
ASSSQGNSEAF
>TRBD1|TRBV6-5
ASTPGGWNYGYT
>NA|TRBV6-5
ASSRAGEKLF
>NA|TRBV4-1
ASSHRGQGETQY
>NA|TRBV6-1
ASSEASQY
>NA|TRBV2
ASSDGDEQETQY
>NA|TRBV18
ASSPQGRANEKLF
>NA|TRBV27
ASSVGMGVGYT
>TRBD1|TRBV25-1
ASSGETGTITEAF
>NA|TRBV6-6
ASSPSGGPQPQH
>NA|TRBV15
ATSRERGMGQPQH
>NA|TRBV9
ASSNPDRWAGELF
>NA|TRBV5-1
ASSSYSGHTEAF
>NA|TRBV5-1
ASSPVGLNTEAF
>TRBD2|TRBV27
ASSPFGLAGGFEQY
>NA|TRBV4-1
ASSQGFGYEAF
>NA|TRBV7-9
ASSFQLNTEAF
>NA|TRBV30
AWTHGSGANVLT
>NA|TRBV7-9
ASRGRGGLNSPLH
>NA|TRBV19
ASSIDGGVNTEAF
>NA|TRBV9
ASSVDQNTEAF
>NA|TRBV6-5
ASSYGTHQNREEY
>NA|TRBV4-1
ASSHLKDGYT
>NA|TRBV30
AWSVPEGPYSPLH
>TRBD1|TRBV18
ASSPDIALGTEETQY
>TRBD1|TRBV9
ASSVGQGQIYGYT